This entry features one T cell receptor beta chain sequence. The source of the sample is a study of technical replicates of blood from a few donors. CDR3 length equals 15 residues. CDR1 SGDLS and CDR2 YYNGEE come from the germline V gene. Trimming took 0 bases from V and 2 from J, leaving 11 bases between them. Only in-frame clones appear in the TCRdb table, and some are missing; sequencing was by immunoSEQ multiplex PCR. Among roughly 60,000 clones listed, about 86% were seen once. The receptor was derived from a human donor in good health. Some clones in this sample may be carry-over from other donors' samples. V and J are TRBV9 and TRBJ1-2, with D perhaps matching TRBD1 (5 bases). Sequences were obtained from PBMCs. This chain's CDR3 is CASSVVAGPNYGYTF. The CDR3 DNA sequence: TGTGCCAGCAGCGTAGTGGCAGGGCCCAACTATGGCTACACCTTC.